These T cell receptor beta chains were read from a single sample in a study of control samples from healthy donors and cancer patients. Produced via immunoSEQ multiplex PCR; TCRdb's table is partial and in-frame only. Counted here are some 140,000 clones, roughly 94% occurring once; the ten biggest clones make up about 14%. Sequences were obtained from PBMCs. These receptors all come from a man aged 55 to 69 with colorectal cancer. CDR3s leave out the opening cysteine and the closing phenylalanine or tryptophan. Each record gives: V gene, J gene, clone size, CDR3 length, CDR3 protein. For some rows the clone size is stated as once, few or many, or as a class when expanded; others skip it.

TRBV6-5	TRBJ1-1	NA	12	ASTLTPPNTEAF
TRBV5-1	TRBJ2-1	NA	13	ASSLEVGRANEQF
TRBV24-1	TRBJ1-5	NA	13	ATSDPGGGNQPQH
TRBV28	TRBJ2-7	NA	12	ASTPTGTAYEQY
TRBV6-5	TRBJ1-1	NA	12	ASSIRTGETEAF
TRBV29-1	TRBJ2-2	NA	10	SVEENTGELF
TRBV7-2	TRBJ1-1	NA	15	ASSLVVPPRVNTEAF
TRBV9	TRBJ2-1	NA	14	ASSVAGSPTYNEQF
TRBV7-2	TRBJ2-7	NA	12	ASSLDVETYEQY
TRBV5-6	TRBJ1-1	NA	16	ASTDRGPLTHSNTEAF
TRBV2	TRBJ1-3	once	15	ASSNRRVLGGGNTIY
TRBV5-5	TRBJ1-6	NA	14	ASSLAAGEGISPLH
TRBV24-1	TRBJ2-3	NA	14	ATSDLLSGGGDTQY
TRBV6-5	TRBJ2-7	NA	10	ASPYGKYEQY
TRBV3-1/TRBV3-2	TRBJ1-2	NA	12	ASSAHDRFHGYT
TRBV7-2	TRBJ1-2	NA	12	ASSYTPGSHGYT
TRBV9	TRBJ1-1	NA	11	ASSVTGGTEAF
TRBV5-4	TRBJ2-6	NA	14	ALHRDGSRGANVLT
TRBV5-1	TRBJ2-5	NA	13	ASSLAGQGEETQY
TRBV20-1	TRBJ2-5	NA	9	SVRGQETQY
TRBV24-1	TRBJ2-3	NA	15	ATSTTQGFTGGDTQY
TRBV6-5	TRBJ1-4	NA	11	ASRWTKGEKLF
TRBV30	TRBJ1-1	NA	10	AWTLLNTEAF
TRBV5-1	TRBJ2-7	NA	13	ASSPVGAPTYEQY
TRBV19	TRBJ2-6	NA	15	ASSWGTGTPGANVLT
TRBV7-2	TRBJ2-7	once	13	ASSLGRQGKNEQY
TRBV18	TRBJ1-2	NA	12	ASSQGQGANGYT
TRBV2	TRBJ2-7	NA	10	ASSEMRYEQY
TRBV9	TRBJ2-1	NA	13	ASSGERDGYNEQF
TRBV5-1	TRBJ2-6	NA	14	ASSTTGGSGANVLT
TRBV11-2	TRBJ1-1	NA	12	ASATRGQNTEAF
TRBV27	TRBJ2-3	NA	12	ASSRGYGTDTQY
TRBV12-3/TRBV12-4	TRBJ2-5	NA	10	ASSPGVETQY
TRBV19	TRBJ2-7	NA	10	ASSPNSYEQY
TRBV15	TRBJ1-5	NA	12	ATSRDRVSQPQH